These 8 T cell receptor beta chains came from one sample sequenced in a study of T cell responses to AZD1222 COVID-19 vaccine. This table comes from immunoSEQ multiplex PCR, and its TCRdb copy is limited to in-frame clones, with some not included. The table lists 100,000 to 150,000 clones, around 84% of them singletons, with around 12% in the top ten. This sample comprised peripheral blood, obtained on day 0 of AZD1222 vaccination. These receptors all come from an adult in good health.

This sequence joins TRBV24-1 and TRBJ2-1, with 7 bases lining up with TRBD2. The ends lost 4 bases at V and 0 bases at J; junction bases unmatched: 11. This CDR3 contains 18 residues. Germline CDR1 is KGHDR and CDR2 is SFDVKD. CDR3 nucleotide sequence: TGTGCCACCAGTGACCGCGACACTAGCGCGAGCTCCTACAATGAGCAGTTCTTC. It specifies CATSDRDTSASSYNEQFF.

The rearrangement joins TRBV7-3 to TRBJ1-1, with a possible D match to TRBD1 (5 bases). The V gene's germline CDR1 is SGHTA and CDR2 FQGTGA. V was cut by 2 bases and J by 7 bases, with 14 bases left in between. The CDR3 is 14 amino acids. CDR3 DNA: TGTGCCAGCAGCTTAGGGCAGGGTTCGGGTGAAGCTTTCTTT. Translated: CASSLGQGSGEAFF.

This clone was observed a single time. V gene TRBV30 combines with J gene TRBJ1-1; D is perhaps TRBD1 (5 bases). This CDR3 has 13 residues. V was shortened by 1 base and J by 1 base, with 7 bases between the two germline ends. Looked up from germline, CDR1 is GTSNPN and CDR2 is SVGIG (reference sequence). The DNA for the CDR3 is TGTGCCTGGAGTGCCGACAGGAACACTGAAGCTTTCTTT. It translates to CAWSADRNTEAFF.

The CDR3 here is CASSQPGLGNEQYF. The CDR3 coding sequence is TGTGCCAGCAGCCAACCGGGACTAGGCAACGAGCAGTACTTC. The chain joins TRBV3-1 (or the pseudogene TRBV3-2) to TRBJ2-7; TRBD2 matches at 8 bases. Germline V gene data show CDR1 as LGHDT and CDR2 as YNNKEL (reference sequence). There are 14 residues in the CDR3. The ends lost 2 bases at V and 5 bases at J; junction bases unmatched: 5.

This clone was counted at least ten times. This chain links TRBV6-5 with TRBJ1-3; D gene ambiguous. The CDR3 has 14 residues. Trimming removed 7 bases from V and 0 bases from J, with 10 bases in between. Germline V CDR1 and CDR2: MNHEY, SVGAGI. CDR3 region: CASTLLSSGNTIYF. For the CDR3, the DNA is TGTGCCAGCACTTTACTTAGCTCTGGAAACACCATATATTTT.

The V gene is TRBV27, the J gene TRBJ2-1, with D perhaps matching TRBD2 (6 bases). V was pared by 5 bases and J by 4 bases, with 21 bases between. The CDR3 is 17 amino acids. Germline V gives CDR1 MNHEY, CDR2 SMNVEV (reference sequence). The CDR3 region is CASSQTSPIDRYNEQFF. DNA for the CDR3: TGTGCCAGCAGTCAAACTAGCCCCATCGACAGATACAATGAGCAGTTCTTC.

This chain connects TRBV5-6 to TRBJ1-5; the match to TRBD1 covers 7 bases. The CDR3 has 15 amino acids. Germline CDR1 and CDR2: SGHDT and YYEEEE. J gave up 0 bases and V 3 bases, and 3 bases lay outside the gene matches. The CDR3 loop is CASSSGGFSNQPQHF. In DNA form, the CDR3 reads TGTGCCAGCAGCTCAGGGGGTTTTAGCAATCAGCCCCAGCATTTT.

The chain carries TRBV6-5 and TRBJ1-1; D may be TRBD1 (6 bases). CDR1 and CDR2 from the germline V gene are MNHEY and SVGAGI. V shed 7 bases and J shed 1 base, with 10 bases lying between them. The CDR3 is 13 amino acids. The CDR3 region is CASIEQGNTEAFF. The CDR3 region has the DNA TGTGCCAGCATCGAACAGGGGAACACTGAAGCTTTCTTT.